This is a list of T cell receptor beta chains from one sample in a study of OX40 agonist ivuxolimab in advanced cancers. TCRdb's table, derived via immunoSEQ multiplex PCR, lists solely in-frame clones and lacks some. In the table there are tens of thousands of clones, roughly 92% of which are singletons. The sequencing here drew on CD4+ or CD8+ T cells sorted from blood, taken in a trial of the OX40 agonist ivuxolimab. Receptors were obtained from an adult with an advanced solid tumor such as melanoma, head and neck, liver or kidney cancer. The CDR3 runs from the conserved cysteine through the conserved F or W. Fields, in order: V gene, D gene, clone size, J gene, CDR3 DNA, CDR3 protein. A D gene is named only where the DNA matches it firmly. Rows give clone size only sometimes, using once, few, many, or a class for an expanded clone.

TRBV7-9,TRBD1,.,TRBJ2-1,TGTGCCAGCAGCTACCTTGGACAGGGTCCCCCCTACAATGAGCAGTTCTTC,CASSYLGQGPPYNEQFF
TRBV6-5,.,.,TRBJ1-2,TGTGCCAGCAGTTACGCGGTGGGGCCAGGCGGCTACACCTTC,CASSYAVGPGGYTF
TRBV6-1,.,.,TRBJ2-3,TGTGCCAGCAGTAGGACGGCTAGCACAGATACGCAGTATTTT,CASSRTASTDTQYF
TRBV19,TRBD1,.,TRBJ1-2,TGTGCCAGTAGTTCTCGACAGGGGGCGAAGGGGAGCAATGGCTACACCTTC,CASSSRQGAKGSNGYTF
TRBV5-6,TRBD1,.,TRBJ1-5,TGTGCCAGCAGCCGCTACAGGGGGGATCAGCCCCAGCATTTT,CASSRYRGDQPQHF
TRBV11-2,TRBD1,.,TRBJ1-4,TGTGCCAGCAGCCGGACCGGGACAGGGTTACTTGCTAATGAAAAACTGTTTTTT,CASSRTGTGLLANEKLFF
TRBV5-1,TRBD2,.,TRBJ2-1,TGCGCCAGCAGCTGGCGGACTAGCGGGAGCTCCTACAATGAGCAGTTCTTC,CASSWRTSGSSYNEQFF
TRBV7-3,.,.,TRBJ1-6,TGTGCCAGCAGCTTTGAGGGCTCCTATAATTCACCCCTCCACTTT,CASSFEGSYNSPLHF
TRBV7-8,TRBD1,.,TRBJ2-3,TGTGCCAGCAGCTTAAGGGACAGGACCAGCACAGATACGCAGTATTTT,CASSLRDRTSTDTQYF
TRBV27,.,.,TRBJ1-3,TGTGCCAGCAGCCTGGCCGGGGTTAGCTCTGGAAACACCATATATTTT,CASSLAGVSSGNTIYF
TRBV11-3,.,.,TRBJ1-4,TGTGCCAGCAGCCCAGGGGCAACTAATGAAAAACTGTTTTTT,CASSPGATNEKLFF
TRBV19,.,once,TRBJ1-1,TGTGCCAGTAGTCGGACTGTAGAAGCTTTCTTT,CASSRTVEAFF
TRBV5-1,.,.,TRBJ2-6,TGCGCCAGCAGCCATTGGGCAGGGACCCTCTCTGGGGCCAACGTCCTGACTTTC,CASSHWAGTLSGANVLTF
TRBV30,.,.,TRBJ2-3,TGTGCCGGCGAGGTTGGGATCGGCACAGATACGCAGTATTTT,CAGEVGIGTDTQYF
TRBV5-6,.,.,TRBJ1-5,TGTGCCAGCAGCTCCTTCGGCGGGGGGCGGAATCAGCCCCAGCATTTT,CASSSFGGGRNQPQHF
TRBV5-1,.,.,TRBJ2-7,TGCGCCAGCACTAAACAGTTGGGCTCCTACGAGCAGTACTTC,CASTKQLGSYEQYF
TRBV7-2,TRBD2,.,TRBJ2-1,TGTGCCAGCAGCTTAGATAGCGGGAGGGCCAATGAGCAGTTCTTC,CASSLDSGRANEQFF
TRBV27,.,.,TRBJ1-1,TGTGCCAGCCATGGGGAGGGACCCACTGAAGCTTTCTTT,CASHGEGPTEAFF
TRBV2,TRBD2,.,TRBJ2-7,TGTGCCAGCAGCGGACTAGCGGGGAACGAGCAGTACTTC,CASSGLAGNEQYF
TRBV5-4,.,.,TRBJ1-4,TGTGCCAGCAGCTTGGGACCCCAAGAAAAACTGTTTTTT,CASSLGPQEKLFF
TRBV9,TRBD2,.,TRBJ2-5,TGTGCCAGCAGCGCCAGACTAGCGGGCCAAGAGACCCAGTACTTC,CASSARLAGQETQYF
TRBV19,.,.,TRBJ1-1,TGTGCCAGTAGTATCGACATGGGTCGGGACACTGAAGCTTTCTTT,CASSIDMGRDTEAFF